This T cell receptor (beta chain) came from a study of a mutant IDH1 vaccine in newly diagnosed glioma. Study summary: Vaccination of patients was performed eight times, in weeks 1, 3, 5, 7, 11, 15, 19 and 23.

With 4 bases removed from V and 1 base from J, the gap between germline ends came to 10 bases. The CDR3 extends over 13 amino acids. CDR1 and CDR2 (germline): GTSNPN, SVGIG (reference sequence). Measured with immunoSEQ multiplex PCR; TCRdb has only the in-frame clones, and not every one. Of about 38,000 clones listed, roughly 80% were seen once; the top ten hold about 5.5%. With respect to this clone: The antigen is undetermined.

Sample time point: week 23, last vaccination. Vaccination used 300 ug of mutant IDH1 20-mer peptide per dose, with topical imiquimod. This sequence was found in a man between 40 and 49 years old with glioma. Source: PBMCs, taken from a glioma patient whose treatment included an IDH1 peptide vaccine. The gene calls are TRBV30 and TRBJ1-1; D not resolved. In DNA form, the CDR3 reads TGTGCCTGGATTACGCGGAGGAACACTGAAGCTTTCTTT. Translating it yields CAWITRRNTEAFF.